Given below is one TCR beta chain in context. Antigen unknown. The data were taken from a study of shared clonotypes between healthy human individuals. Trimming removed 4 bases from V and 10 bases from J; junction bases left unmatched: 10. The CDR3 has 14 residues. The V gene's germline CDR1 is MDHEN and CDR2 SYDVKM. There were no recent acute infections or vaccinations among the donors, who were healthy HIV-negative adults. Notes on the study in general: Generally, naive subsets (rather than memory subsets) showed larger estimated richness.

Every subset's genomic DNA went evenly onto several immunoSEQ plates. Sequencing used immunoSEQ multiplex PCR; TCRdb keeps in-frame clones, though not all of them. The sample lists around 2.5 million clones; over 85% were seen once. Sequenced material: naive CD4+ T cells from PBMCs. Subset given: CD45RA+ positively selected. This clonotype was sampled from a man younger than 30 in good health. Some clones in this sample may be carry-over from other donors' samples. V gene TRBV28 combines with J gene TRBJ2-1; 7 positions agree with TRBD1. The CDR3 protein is CASSSRDREREQFF. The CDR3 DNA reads TGTGCCAGCAGTTCCCGGGACAGAGAGCGAGAGCAGTTCTTC. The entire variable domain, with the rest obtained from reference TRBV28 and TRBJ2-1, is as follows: DVKVTQSSRYLVKRTGEKVFLECVQDMDHENMFWYRQDPGLGLRLIYFSYDVKMKEKGDIPEGYSVSREKKERFSLILESASTNQTSMYLCASSSRDREREQFFGPGTRLTVL.